This T cell receptor (beta chain) came from a study of blood T cell repertoires in COVID-19. The CDR3 sequence is 13 residues long. Germline CDR1 LGHNA, CDR2 YSLEER. Trimming took off 3 bases at V and 6 bases at J, with 9 bases between the two ends. TCRdb's table, derived via immunoSEQ multiplex PCR, lists solely in-frame clones and lacks some. The table has about 180,000 clones, around 87% seen once. The TCR was taken from a man aged 35-49 years with active or convalescent COVID-19. Specimen: peripheral blood. J is TRBJ2-1 and V is TRBV4-3; D is unclear. The CDR3 nucleotides are TGCGCCAGCAGCCAGTTAGACTTCAATGAGCAGTTCTTC. Protein product: CASSQLDFNEQFF.